This TCR beta chain was sequenced for a study of blood T cell repertoires in COVID-19. Study details: Sites across the United States, Italy and Spain contributed samples from acute and convalescent COVID-19. T cells, B-cell-depleted T cells, or PBMCs provided the cDNA or gDNA that served as material.

CDR1 is SGHTA, CDR2 FQGNSA, per germline. J lost 3 bases, V lost 5 bases, and 1 base had no gene match. The CDR3 is 14 residues long. How the authors handled the data: Amplifying reference gene primers gave estimates of nucleated cell counts. Data came from immunoSEQ multiplex PCR; TCRdb stores just in-frame clones and leaves some out. The V and J calls and clone size were taken over from that table, and D and trimming were inferred from the DNA. The sample has around 40,000 clones, around 80% seen once. This sequence was found in a man aged 80 or over with active or convalescent COVID-19. V usage is TRBV7-2 and J usage is TRBJ2-2; 9 bases match TRBD2. The sequencing sample was made of peripheral blood. The DNA of the CDR3 is TGTGCCAGCAGCCAGCGGGGGGACACCGGGGAGCTGTTTTTT. It encodes CASSQRGDTGELFF.